The 10 T cell receptor beta chains presented below share a single source sample, sequenced in a study of blood T cells in healthy people across ages. A second 7 to 11 cycle PCR used barcoded and J-beta primers. TCRdb analysed the 5' RACE reads with MiXCR anew, one entry per CDR3 protein. The data contain 1.5 million to 2 million distinct CDR3 sequences, about 28% of them seen just once; the ten biggest clones take up about 7.7%. The sequencing sample was made of blood. The receptors were sampled from a young woman in good health.

The chain is built from TRBV5-1 and TRBJ2-3; TRBD2 aligns across 10 bases. V dropped 3 bases and J dropped 5; count of bases not matched to a gene: 9. The CDR3 is 16 residues long. In germline, CDR1 is SGHRS, CDR2 YFSETQ. CDR3 coding DNA: TGCGCCAGCAGCTCGCAAGCGGGAGGGCATGGAGATACGCAGTATTTT. Its translation is CASSSQAGGHGDTQYF.

This sequence joins TRBV5-1 and TRBJ2-5, with 11 bases matching TRBD2. Per the germline V gene, CDR1 is SGHRS and CDR2 is YFSETQ. The CDR3 has 16 residues. Trimming cost V 3 bases and J 6 bases; bases outside gene matches: 10. CDR3 sequence reads: CASSSGLADLSKTQYF. The DNA of the CDR3 is TGCGCCAGCAGCTCGGGACTAGCGGACCTATCGAAGACCCAGTACTTC.

The genes are TRBV5-5 and TRBJ1-4; 7 bases align to TRBD1. The V segment lost 1 base and the J segment 7 bases; nucleotides outside the gene matches: 4. CDR3 size: 14 residues. The germline CDR1 and CDR2 sequences are SGHKS and YYEKEE (reference sequence). CDR3 bases: TGTGCCAGCAGCTTGAAGGGGGCGAGTGAAAAACTGTTTTTT. As protein: CASSLKGASEKLFF.

The table lists this clonotype with a few counts. The chain joins TRBV29-1 to TRBJ1-2; D gene unclear. Germline CDR1 SQVTM, CDR2 ANQGSEA. V was pared by 3 bases and J by 0 bases, with 11 bases between. This CDR3 has 14 amino acids. DNA of the CDR3: TGCAGCGTTGAGAAACCAAATACTAACTATGGCTACACCTTC. Translated, it gives CSVEKPNTNYGYTF.

This clonotype was seen ten or more times. The chain is built from TRBV5-1 and TRBJ2-6; perhaps TRBD2 as D (5 bases). V lost 3 bases and J lost 0, with 13 bases in between. The CDR3 is 17 amino acids. CDR1 and CDR2 from the germline V gene are SGHRS and YFSETQ. Here the CDR3 reads CASSSGGGGSGANVLTF. In DNA, the CDR3 is TGCGCCAGCAGCTCAGGTGGAGGAGGCTCTGGGGCCAACGTCCTGACTTTC.

The CDR3 loop reads CASSQARLNTEAFF. As DNA, the CDR3 is TGTGCCAGCAGCCAAGCTCGCCTGAACACTGAAGCTTTCTTT. The chain employs TRBV14 and TRBJ1-1; no clear D. Trimming pared 1 base from V and 0 bases from J, leaving 6 bases between. The germline V gene encodes CDR1 SGHDN and CDR2 FVKESK. The CDR3 covers 14 residues.

This clonotype has a handful of counts. The chain uses TRBV5-1 and TRBJ2-3; 8 nucleotides match TRBD2. The V gene end was trimmed by 3 bases and the J gene end by 5 bases; junction bases not matched to a gene: 8. CDR1 is SGHRS, CDR2 YFSETQ, per germline. CDR3 length: 15 amino acids. The chain's CDR3 is CASSSLAAGGDTQYF. Written as DNA, the CDR3 is TGCGCCAGCAGCTCGCTAGCGGCGGGGGGAGATACGCAGTATTTT.

The chain carries TRBV3-1 and TRBJ2-1; 14 bases agree with TRBD2. Germline V lookup: CDR1 LGHDT, CDR2 YNNKEL (reference sequence). The CDR3 totals 16 residues. J gave up 5 bases and V 3 bases, and 3 bases lay outside the gene matches. The CDR3: CASSQVGLAGDNEQFF. The CDR3 DNA reads as TGTGCCAGCAGCCAGGTGGGACTAGCGGGGGACAATGAGCAGTTCTTC.

The CDR3 is CASSTGTIRETQYF. DNA for the CDR3: TGTGCCAGCAGCACCGGGACTATCAGGGAGACCCAGTACTTC. The genes are TRBV7-2 and TRBJ2-5; TRBD2 matches at 7 bases. This CDR3 spans 14 amino acids. The V segment lost 5 bases and the J segment 5 bases; nucleotides outside the gene matches: 8. From germline, CDR1 is SGHTA and CDR2 FQGNSA.

This clonotype was detected ten times or more. J is TRBJ2-7 and V is TRBV20-1; perhaps TRBD2 as D (5 bases). Germline assignment: CDR1 DFQATT and CDR2 SNEGSKA (reference sequence). V lost 6 bases and J lost 2, with 11 bases in between. This CDR3 has 12 amino acids. For the CDR3, the DNA is TGCAGTGCCCCCGACGGGACCTACGAGCAGTACTTC. As protein: CSAPDGTYEQYF.